Below are 29 T cell receptor beta chains sequenced from a single sample in a study of blood T cell repertoires in COVID-19. This table comes from immunoSEQ multiplex PCR, and its TCRdb copy is limited to in-frame clones, with some not included. The table shows 39,000 or so clones, with 81% occurring only once. Specimen: peripheral blood. These receptors all stem from a man in his forties with active or convalescent COVID-19.

A few counts support this clone. This chain connects TRBV9 to TRBJ1-4; tentatively, D is TRBD1 (5 bases). CDR1 and CDR2 from the germline V gene are SGDLS and YYNGEE. The CDR3 is 13 amino acids. Trimming left V 3 bases short and J 8 bases short, with 11 bases between. CDR3 protein: CASSGRGGEKLFF. CDR3 nucleotides: TGTGCCAGCAGCGGTAGGGGTGGGGAAAAACTGTTTTTT.

This clone occurred once. This rearrangement joins TRBV9 to TRBJ1-2; 8 bases align to TRBD1. The ends lost 0 bases at V and 5 bases at J; junction bases unmatched: 9. The CDR3 extends over 16 amino acids. The germline V gene encodes CDR1 SGDLS and CDR2 YYNGEE. CDR3 protein: CASSVGTGIAIYGYTF. DNA of the CDR3: TGTGCCAGCAGCGTAGGGACAGGGATCGCTATTTATGGCTACACCTTC.

The chain recombines TRBV6-2 or TRBV6-3 with TRBJ2-2; the D gene is possibly TRBD2 (6 bases). This CDR3 region has 15 residues. The V gene lost 2 bases and the J gene lost 5 bases, with 12 bases spanning the gap. Germline CDR1 reads MNHEY; CDR2 reads SVGEGT. The CDR3 nucleotides read TGTGCCAGCAGTTACAGGAGGGGCGGGACCGGGGAGCTGTTTTTT. This codes for CASSYRRGGTGELFF.

The J gene is TRBJ2-5, the V gene TRBV5-1; D is undetermined. Trimming stripped 2 bases from V and 0 bases from J, with 5 bases between. Per the germline V gene, CDR1 is SGHRS and CDR2 is YFSETQ. There are 13 residues in the CDR3. The CDR3 protein is CASSFQDQETQYF. CDR3 in DNA: TGCGCCAGCAGCTTTCAGGACCAAGAGACCCAGTACTTC.

The table lists this clone with a few counts. The CDR3 nucleotides are TGTGCCAGCAGCGATGGGACAGGGATGTACTCTGGGGCCAACGTCCTGACTTTC. Translated, it gives CASSDGTGMYSGANVLTF. The V call is TRBV11-3, the J call TRBJ2-6, with 9 nucleotides matching TRBD1. The CDR3 has 18 amino acids. Germline values: CDR1 SGHNT, CDR2 YENEEA. V lost 5 bases to trimming and J lost 0 bases; unmatched junction nucleotides: 8.

This chain uses TRBV3-1 (or the pseudogene TRBV3-2) with TRBJ2-2, with 11 bases fitting TRBD1. In germline, CDR1 is LGHDT, CDR2 YNNKEL (reference sequence). The CDR3 contains 14 residues. V lost 4 bases, J lost 6 bases, and 1 base stayed unmatched. The CDR3 coding sequence is TGTGCCAGCAGCCTGGGACAGGGGGCCGGGGAGCTGTTTTTT. Translation gives CASSLGQGAGELFF.

This clone has only one observation. V and J are TRBV27 and TRBJ2-2; TRBD2 matches at 11 bases. CDR1 and CDR2 (germline): MNHEY, SMNVEV (reference sequence). The trim removed 5 bases at V and 6 bases at J, leaving 5 bases unmatched. The CDR3 consists of 15 residues. CDR3 coding DNA: TGTGCCAGCAGTCAACGACTAGCGGGGCCCGGGGAGCTGTTTTTT. Its protein product is CASSQRLAGPGELFF.

The V call is TRBV19, the J call TRBJ2-3; 8 positions match TRBD1. J lost 0 bases, V lost 3 bases, and 5 bases had no gene match. The germline V gene encodes CDR1 LNHDA and CDR2 SQIVND (reference sequence). The CDR3 is made up of 16 amino acids. The CDR3 reads CASSIRTGQSTDTQYF. DNA of the CDR3: TGTGCCAGTAGTATTAGGACAGGGCAAAGCACAGATACGCAGTATTTT.

This clone turned up a few times. J is TRBJ2-7 and V is TRBV5-5; a possible D gene is TRBD1 (6 bases). Trimming cost V 0 bases and J 2 bases, with 12 bases left between them. Germline V lookup: CDR1 SGHKS, CDR2 YYEKEE (reference sequence). This CDR3 is built from 15 residues. The CDR3, as DNA: TGTGCCAGCAGCTTGGCCATTACAGGGCCCTACGAGCAGTACTTC. Its protein is CASSLAITGPYEQYF.

The J gene is TRBJ2-3, the V gene TRBV2, with TRBD2 identical over 10 bases. The CDR3 length is 16 residues. Unmatched junction bases numbered 7, after V lost 5 bases and J lost 2 bases. CDR1 is SNHLY, CDR2 FYNNEI, per germline. CDR3: CASSSTAGGPTDTQYF. CDR3 DNA sequence: TGTGCCAGCAGTTCAACAGCGGGGGGGCCCACAGATACGCAGTATTTT. Using reference TRBV2 and TRBJ2-3 for the parts outside the CDR3, the full variable domain is EPEVTQTPSHQVTQMGQEVILRCVPISNHLYFYWYRQILGQKVEFLVSFYNNEISEKSEIFDDQFSVERPDGSNFTLKIRSTKLEDSAMYFCASSSTAGGPTDTQYFGPGTRLTVL.

The chain recombines TRBV4-3 with TRBJ1-3, with D possibly TRBD1 on 5 matching bases. Trimming removed 1 base at V and 0 bases at J, with 10 bases between. The CDR3 is 16 amino acids. The germline CDR1 and CDR2 sequences are LGHNA and YSLEER. The CDR3 here is CASSQVQDVSGNTIYF. The CDR3 DNA sequence: TGCGCCAGCAGCCAAGTACAGGACGTCTCTGGAAACACCATATATTTT.

J is TRBJ2-7 and V is TRBV7-3; D perhaps matches TRBD1 (5 bases). The V gene's germline CDR1 is SGHTA and CDR2 FQGTGA. This CDR3 spans 21 amino acids. V lost 5 bases and J lost 0, with 32 bases in between. This CDR3 is CASSLQTPKSLTARSSYEQYF. The CDR3, as DNA: TGTGCCAGCAGCCTTCAGACCCCAAAATCCTTGACAGCCCGGAGCTCCTACGAGCAGTACTTC.

The V gene is TRBV7-2, the J gene TRBJ1-3, with TRBD1 identical over 10 bases. In germline, CDR1 is SGHTA, CDR2 FQGNSA. V lost 5 bases and J lost 4; bases outside the gene matches: 8. There are 16 residues in the CDR3. CDR3 protein: CASSPRQGALGNTIYF. CDR3 sequence (DNA): TGTGCCAGCAGCCCGCGACAGGGGGCGCTGGGAAACACCATATATTTT.

V and J are TRBV10-2 and TRBJ1-1; TRBD1 matches 7 bases. Germline V gene lookup returns CDR1 WSHSY and CDR2 SAAADI. J was trimmed by 2 bases and V by 6 bases; bases with no gene match: 3. There are 13 residues in the CDR3. The CDR3 is CASRGQQNTEAFF. CDR3 sequence (DNA): TGCGCCAGCAGGGGACAGCAAAACACTGAAGCTTTCTTT.

The CDR3 nucleotides are TGTGCCAGCAGCCAACGGCGAGGAGTTTACAATGAGCAGTTCTTC. It encodes CASSQRRGVYNEQFF. This rearrangement joins TRBV3-1 (or the pseudogene TRBV3-2) to TRBJ2-1; D gene ambiguous. With 2 bases removed from V and 4 bases from J, the gap between germline ends came to 12 bases. The V gene's germline CDR1 is LGHDT and CDR2 YNNKEL (reference sequence). The CDR3 runs 15 residues.

This chain links TRBV28 with TRBJ1-4; no definite D call. The CDR3 consists of 17 residues. CDR1 and CDR2 from the germline V gene are MDHEN and SYDVKM. Trimming took 1 base from V and 0 from J, leaving 12 bases between them. CDR3 sequence: CASSLFPGYTTNEKLFF. In DNA form, the CDR3 reads TGTGCCAGCAGTTTATTTCCGGGATACACAACTAATGAAAAACTGTTTTTT.

This clone was counted only a few times. The rearrangement links TRBV5-5 to TRBJ1-4; 10 positions agree with TRBD1. The CDR3 has 16 amino acids. CDR1 SGHKS and CDR2 YYEKEE come from the germline V gene (reference sequence). V shed 4 bases and J 3 bases; nucleotides not matched to a gene: 6. The CDR3 nucleotides read TGTGCCAGCAGCGGGGGACAGGGGCAGGCTAATGAAAAACTGTTTTTT. Its translation is CASSGGQGQANEKLFF.

The chain employs TRBV24-1 and TRBJ2-5; 10 nucleotides agree with TRBD1. This CDR3 has 17 residues. Germline CDR1 reads KGHDR; CDR2 reads SFDVKD. Trimming at V came to 0 bases and at J to 5 bases, leaving 8 bases not matched to a gene. In DNA form, the CDR3 reads TGTGCCACCAGTGATTTGCCGGGACAGGGGTTAGGGGAGACCCAGTACTTC. This codes for CATSDLPGQGLGETQYF.

This rearrangement joins TRBV7-2 to TRBJ2-7, with TRBD2 matching 7 bases. Germline assignment: CDR1 SGHTA and CDR2 FQGNSA. The CDR3 has 15 residues. With V trimmed by 5 bases and J by 7 bases, 14 bases remained unmatched. The DNA for the CDR3 is TGTGCCAGCAGCGGCCCCGCTGGGACTAAGGAGGAGCAGTACTTC. It yields the protein CASSGPAGTKEEQYF. Looking up the rest from reference TRBV7-2 and TRBJ2-7 gives the full variable domain: GAGVSQSPSNKVTEKGKDVELRCDPISGHTALYWYRQSLGQGLEFLIYFQGNSAPDKSGLPSDRFSAERTGGSVSTLTIQRTQQEDSAVYLCASSGPAGTKEEQYFGPGTRLTVT.

This chain joins TRBV29-1 and TRBJ1-2; 10 bases line up with TRBD1. The germline gives CDR1 SQVTM, CDR2 ANQGSEA. V shed 6 bases and J 4 bases; nucleotides not matched to a gene: 5. The CDR3 covers 13 residues. CDR3 nucleotide sequence: TGCAGCGTGAGGGGGACAGGGGTCTATGGCTACACCTTC. This encodes CSVRGTGVYGYTF.

The rearrangement joins TRBV4-1 to TRBJ2-7, with 7 nucleotides matching TRBD2. This CDR3 has 15 amino acids. Losses at the gene ends were 1 base for V and 2 bases for J; bases not matched to a gene: 5. Germline V lookup: CDR1 MGHRA, CDR2 YSYEKL. In DNA form, the CDR3 reads TGCGCCAGCAGCCAAGTCGGCGGGGGAGCCTACGAGCAGTACTTC. Protein product: CASSQVGGGAYEQYF.

The V and J genes are TRBV18 and TRBJ1-1, with unresolved D. The germline V and J ends were trimmed by 6 bases and 4 bases, with 12 bases remaining between them. The V gene's germline CDR1 is KGHSH and CDR2 LQKENI. The CDR3 is 13 residues long. The CDR3 coding sequence is TGTGCCAGCTCCCCAAACACGCCCACTGAAGCTTTCTTT. Protein sequence: CASSPNTPTEAFF.

This clone was found a few times. The chain employs TRBV5-6 and TRBJ2-7; D is unclear. Per germline, CDR1 SGHDT and CDR2 YYEEEE. Trimming removed 7 bases at V and 3 bases at J, with 20 bases between. This CDR3 has 15 residues. The CDR3 DNA sequence: TGTGCCAGCGGATACCAGGCCTCCGGATTCTACGAGCAGTACTTC. Translation: CASGYQASGFYEQYF.

The chain has TRBV11-3 and TRBJ2-3; no reliable D call. CDR3 length: 17 amino acids. The germline V and J ends were trimmed by 1 base and 3 bases, with 17 bases remaining between them. The germline V gene has CDR1 SGHNT and CDR2 YENEEA. CDR3 bases: TGTGCCAGCAGCTTAGGCGTCAAACAGTTTAGTACAGATACGCAGTATTTT. It yields the protein CASSLGVKQFSTDTQYF.

This clone appeared a single time. The rearrangement uses TRBV11-1 and TRBJ2-2; D uncertain. Germline V gene data show CDR1 as SGHAT and CDR2 as FQDESV (reference sequence). The CDR3 extends over 14 amino acids. The V end was cut by 4 bases, the J end by 0 bases, with 6 bases between. In DNA form, the CDR3 reads TGTGCCAGCAGCTCTAACCCGAACACCGGGGAGCTGTTTTTT. Its protein is CASSSNPNTGELFF.

The chain links TRBV5-4 to TRBJ2-3; 7 nucleotides agree with TRBD1. The J segment lost 4 bases and the V segment lost 2 bases, leaving 4 bases of the junction unmatched. Germline V CDR1 and CDR2: SGHNT, YYREEE (reference sequence). The CDR3 consists of 14 residues. In nucleotides, the CDR3 is TGTGCCAGCAGCTTTTTAGGGGGCCCAGATACGCAGTATTTT. It specifies CASSFLGGPDTQYF.

The J gene is TRBJ1-1, the V gene TRBV15; possible D gene TRBD1, 5 bases. V was trimmed by 8 bases and J by 5 bases, leaving 12 bases between them. The CDR3 contains 12 residues. Germline V gene sequence: CDR1 LNHNV, CDR2 YYDKDF (reference sequence). This CDR3 reads CATAEGKTEAFF. CDR3 DNA: TGTGCCACCGCGGAGGGGAAAACTGAAGCTTTCTTT. The whole variable domain, remainder taken from reference TRBV15 and TRBJ1-1, is DAMVIQNPRYQVTQFGKPVTLSCSQTLNHNVMYWYQQKSSQAPKLLFHYYDKDFNNEADTPDNFQSRRPNTSFCFLDIRSPGLGDTAMYLCATAEGKTEAFFGQGTRLTVV.

The chain is built from TRBV2 and TRBJ1-5, with D tentatively TRBD1 (6 bases). V was shortened by 3 bases and J by 0 bases, with 6 bases between the two germline ends. The CDR3 totals 14 residues. Germline CDR1 is SNHLY and CDR2 is FYNNEI. This chain's CDR3 is CASSEDSSNQPQHF. CDR3 DNA: TGTGCCAGCAGTGAGGACAGTAGCAATCAGCCCCAGCATTTT.

The chain combines TRBV5-1 with TRBJ1-4; 7 bases fit TRBD1. J was trimmed by 8 bases and V by 0 bases; bases with no gene match: 7. The CDR3 has 15 amino acids. CDR1 is SGHRS, CDR2 YFSETQ, per germline. This chain's CDR3 is CASSLGRGDGEKLFF. The CDR3 DNA sequence: TGCGCCAGCAGCTTGGGCAGGGGGGACGGCGAAAAACTGTTTTTT.